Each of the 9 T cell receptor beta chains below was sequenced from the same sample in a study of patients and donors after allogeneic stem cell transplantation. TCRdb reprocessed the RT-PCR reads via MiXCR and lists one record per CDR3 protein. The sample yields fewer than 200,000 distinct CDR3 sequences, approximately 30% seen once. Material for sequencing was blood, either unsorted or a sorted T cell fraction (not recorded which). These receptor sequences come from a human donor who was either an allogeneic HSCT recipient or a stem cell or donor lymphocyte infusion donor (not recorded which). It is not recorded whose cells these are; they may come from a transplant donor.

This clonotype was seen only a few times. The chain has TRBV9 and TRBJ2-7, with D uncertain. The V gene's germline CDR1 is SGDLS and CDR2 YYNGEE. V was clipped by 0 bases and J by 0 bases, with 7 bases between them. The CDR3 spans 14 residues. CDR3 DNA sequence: TGTGCCAGCAGCGTAGGGGGTAGCTCCTACGAGCAGTACTTC. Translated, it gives CASSVGGSSYEQYF.

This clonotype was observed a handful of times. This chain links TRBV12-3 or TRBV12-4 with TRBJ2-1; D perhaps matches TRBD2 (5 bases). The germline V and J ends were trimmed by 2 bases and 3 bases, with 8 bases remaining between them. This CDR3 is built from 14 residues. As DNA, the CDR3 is TGTGCCAGCAGTTTAATCCGGGACTACAATGAGCAGTTCTTC. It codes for CASSLIRDYNEQFF.

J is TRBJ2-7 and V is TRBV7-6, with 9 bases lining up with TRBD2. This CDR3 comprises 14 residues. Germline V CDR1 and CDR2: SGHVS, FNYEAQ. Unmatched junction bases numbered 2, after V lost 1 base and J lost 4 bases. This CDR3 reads CASSLGGRGYEQYF. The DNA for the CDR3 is TGTGCCAGCAGCTTAGGCGGGAGGGGGTACGAGCAGTACTTC.

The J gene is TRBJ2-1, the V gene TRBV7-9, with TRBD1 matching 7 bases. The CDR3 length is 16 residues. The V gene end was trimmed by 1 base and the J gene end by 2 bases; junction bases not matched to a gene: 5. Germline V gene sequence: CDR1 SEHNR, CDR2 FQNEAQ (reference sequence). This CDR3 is CASSLVDRPPYNEQFF. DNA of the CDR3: TGTGCCAGCAGCTTAGTGGACAGGCCCCCCTACAATGAGCAGTTCTTC.

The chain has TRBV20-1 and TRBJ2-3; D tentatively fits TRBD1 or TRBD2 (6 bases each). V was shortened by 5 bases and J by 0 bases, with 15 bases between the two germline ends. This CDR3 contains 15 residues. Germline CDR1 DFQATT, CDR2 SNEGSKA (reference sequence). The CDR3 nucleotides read TGCAGTGCTCCTAAACAGGGACTTAGCACAGATACGCAGTATTTT. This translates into CSAPKQGLSTDTQYF.

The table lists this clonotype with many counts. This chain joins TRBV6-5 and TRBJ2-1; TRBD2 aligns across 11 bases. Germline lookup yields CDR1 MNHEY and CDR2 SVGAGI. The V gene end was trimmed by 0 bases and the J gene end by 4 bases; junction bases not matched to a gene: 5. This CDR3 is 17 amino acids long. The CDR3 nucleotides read TGTGCCAGCAGTTACTCGCCAATAGCGGGGGGGTACAATGAGCAGTTCTTC. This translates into CASSYSPIAGGYNEQFF.

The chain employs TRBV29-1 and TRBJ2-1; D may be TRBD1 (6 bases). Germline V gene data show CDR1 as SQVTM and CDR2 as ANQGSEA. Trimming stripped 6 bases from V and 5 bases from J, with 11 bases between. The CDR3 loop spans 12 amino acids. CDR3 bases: TGCAGCGTGCGGTACAGGGACAATGAGCAGTTCTTC. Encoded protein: CSVRYRDNEQFF.

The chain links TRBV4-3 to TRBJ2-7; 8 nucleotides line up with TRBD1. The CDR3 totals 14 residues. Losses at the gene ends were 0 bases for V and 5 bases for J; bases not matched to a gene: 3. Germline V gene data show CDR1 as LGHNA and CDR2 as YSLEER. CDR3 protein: CASSQEVQGDEQYF. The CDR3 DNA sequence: TGCGCCAGCAGCCAAGAAGTACAGGGGGACGAGCAGTACTTC.

CDR3 protein: CASSLIIGRAFYEQYF. DNA of the CDR3: TGTGCCAGCAGTTTAATTATCGGGAGGGCTTTCTACGAGCAGTACTTC. The chain joins TRBV12-3 or TRBV12-4 to TRBJ2-7; 8 bases agree with TRBD2. The CDR3 runs 16 residues. Trimming cost V 2 bases and J 3 bases; bases outside gene matches: 9.